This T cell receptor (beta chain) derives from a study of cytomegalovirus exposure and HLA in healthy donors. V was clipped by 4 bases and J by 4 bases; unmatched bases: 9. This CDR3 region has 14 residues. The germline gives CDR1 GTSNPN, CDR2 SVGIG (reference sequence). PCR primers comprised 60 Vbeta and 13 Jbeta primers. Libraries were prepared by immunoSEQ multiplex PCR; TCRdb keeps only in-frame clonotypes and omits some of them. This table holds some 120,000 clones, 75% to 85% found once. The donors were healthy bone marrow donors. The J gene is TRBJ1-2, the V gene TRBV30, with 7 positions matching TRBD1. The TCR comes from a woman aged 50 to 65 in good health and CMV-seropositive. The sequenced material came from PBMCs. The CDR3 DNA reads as TGTGCCTGGACCCCGACTCAGGGGGTCTATGGCTACACCTTC. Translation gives CAWTPTQGVYGYTF. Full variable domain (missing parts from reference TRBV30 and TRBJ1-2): SQTIHQWPATLVQPVGSPLSLECTVEGTSNPNLYWYRQAAGRGLQLLFYSVGIGQISSEVPQNLSASRPQDRQFILSSKKLLLSDSGFYLCAWTPTQGVYGYTFGSGTRLTVV.